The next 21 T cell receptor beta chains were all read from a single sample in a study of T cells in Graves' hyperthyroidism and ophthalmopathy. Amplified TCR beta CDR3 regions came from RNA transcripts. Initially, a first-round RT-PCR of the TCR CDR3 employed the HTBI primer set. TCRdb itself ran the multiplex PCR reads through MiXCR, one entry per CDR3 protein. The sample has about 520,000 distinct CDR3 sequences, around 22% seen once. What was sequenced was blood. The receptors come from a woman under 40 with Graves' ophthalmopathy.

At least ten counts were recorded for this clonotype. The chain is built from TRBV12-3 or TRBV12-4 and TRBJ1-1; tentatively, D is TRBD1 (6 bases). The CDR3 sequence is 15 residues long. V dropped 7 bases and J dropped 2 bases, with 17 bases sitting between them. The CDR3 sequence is CASTPTRGPNTEAFF. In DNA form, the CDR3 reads TGTGCCAGCACTCCTACCCGGGGGCCCAACACTGAAGCTTTCTTT.

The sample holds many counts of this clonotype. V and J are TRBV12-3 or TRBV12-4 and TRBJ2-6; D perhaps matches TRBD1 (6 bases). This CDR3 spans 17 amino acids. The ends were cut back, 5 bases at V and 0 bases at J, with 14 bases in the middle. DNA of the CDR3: TGTGCCAGCAGTCCGGACAGTATGGACTCTGGGGCCAACGTCCTGACTTTC. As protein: CASSPDSMDSGANVLTF.

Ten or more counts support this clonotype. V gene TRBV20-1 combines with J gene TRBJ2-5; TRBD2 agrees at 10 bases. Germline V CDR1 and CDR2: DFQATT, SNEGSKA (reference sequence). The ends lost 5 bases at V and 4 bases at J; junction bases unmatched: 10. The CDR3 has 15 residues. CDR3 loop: CSALKAGGPGETQYF. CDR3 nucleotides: TGCAGTGCTCTTAAAGCGGGGGGGCCGGGAGAGACCCAGTACTTC.

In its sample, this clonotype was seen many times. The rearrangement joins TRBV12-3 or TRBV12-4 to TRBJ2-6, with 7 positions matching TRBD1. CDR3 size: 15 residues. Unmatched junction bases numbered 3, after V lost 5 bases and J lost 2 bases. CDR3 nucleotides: TGTGCCAGCAGTCCCAGGGGGACTGGGGCCAACGTCCTGACTTTC. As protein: CASSPRGTGANVLTF.

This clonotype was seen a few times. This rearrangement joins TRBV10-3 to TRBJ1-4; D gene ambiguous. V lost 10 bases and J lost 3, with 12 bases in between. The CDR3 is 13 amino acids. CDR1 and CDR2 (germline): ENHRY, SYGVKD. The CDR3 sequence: CASQDPPNEKLFF. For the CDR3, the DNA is TGTGCCAGCCAGGATCCGCCTAATGAAAAACTGTTTTTT.

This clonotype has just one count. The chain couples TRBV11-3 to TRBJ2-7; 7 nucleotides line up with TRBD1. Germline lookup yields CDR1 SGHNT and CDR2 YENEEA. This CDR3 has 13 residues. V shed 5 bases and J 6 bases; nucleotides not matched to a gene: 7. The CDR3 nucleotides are TGTGCCAGCAGCCGGGGACAGTCACGCGAGCAGTACTTC. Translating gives CASSRGQSREQYF. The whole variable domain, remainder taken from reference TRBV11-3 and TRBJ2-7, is EAGVVQSPRYKIIEKKQPVAFWCNPISGHNTLYWYLQNLGQGPELLIRYENEEAVDDSQLPKDRFSAERLKGVDSTLKIQPAELGDSAVYLCASSRGQSREQYFGPGTRLTVT.

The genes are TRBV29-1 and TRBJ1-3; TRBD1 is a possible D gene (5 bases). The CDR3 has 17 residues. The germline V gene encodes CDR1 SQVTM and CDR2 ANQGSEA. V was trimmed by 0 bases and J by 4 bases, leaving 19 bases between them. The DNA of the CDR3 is TGCAGCGTTGAAGACGCGGGCGTTTGGGGCGACGGAAACACCATATATTTT. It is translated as CSVEDAGVWGDGNTIYF.

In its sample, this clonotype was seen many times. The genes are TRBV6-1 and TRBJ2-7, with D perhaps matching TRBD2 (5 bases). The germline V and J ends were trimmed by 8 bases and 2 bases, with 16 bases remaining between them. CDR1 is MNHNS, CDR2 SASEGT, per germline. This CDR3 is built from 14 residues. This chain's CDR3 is CASQEVWATYEQYF. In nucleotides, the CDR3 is TGTGCCAGCCAGGAGGTCTGGGCGACCTACGAGCAGTACTTC.

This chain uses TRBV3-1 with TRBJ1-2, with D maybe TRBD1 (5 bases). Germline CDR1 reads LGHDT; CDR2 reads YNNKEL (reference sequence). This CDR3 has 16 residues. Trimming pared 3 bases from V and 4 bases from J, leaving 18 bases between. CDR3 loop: CASSQTRAGSGYGYTF. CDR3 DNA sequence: TGTGCCAGCAGCCAGACGAGGGCAGGGTCAGGCTATGGCTACACCTTC. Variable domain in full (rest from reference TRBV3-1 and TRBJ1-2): DTAVSQTPKYLVTQMGNDKSIKCEQNLGHDTMYWYKQDSKKFLKIMFSYNNKELIINETVPNRFSPKSPDKAHLNLHINSLELGDSAVYFCASSQTRAGSGYGYTFGSGTRLTVV.

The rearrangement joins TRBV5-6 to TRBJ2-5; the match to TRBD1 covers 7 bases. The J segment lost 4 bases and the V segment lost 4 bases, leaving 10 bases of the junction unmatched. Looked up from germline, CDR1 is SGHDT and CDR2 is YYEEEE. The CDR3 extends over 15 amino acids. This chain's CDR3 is CASSLYEGQTETQYF. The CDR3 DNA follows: TGTGCCAGCAGCCTATATGAGGGACAGACAGAGACCCAGTACTTC.

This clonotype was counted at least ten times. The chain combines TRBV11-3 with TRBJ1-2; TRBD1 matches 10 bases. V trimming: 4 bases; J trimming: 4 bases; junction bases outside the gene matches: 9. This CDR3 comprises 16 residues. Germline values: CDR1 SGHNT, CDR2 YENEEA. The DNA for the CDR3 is TGTGCCAGCAGCTCTCGGGACAGGGGCCGGGGCTATGGCTACACCTTC. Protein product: CASSSRDRGRGYGYTF.

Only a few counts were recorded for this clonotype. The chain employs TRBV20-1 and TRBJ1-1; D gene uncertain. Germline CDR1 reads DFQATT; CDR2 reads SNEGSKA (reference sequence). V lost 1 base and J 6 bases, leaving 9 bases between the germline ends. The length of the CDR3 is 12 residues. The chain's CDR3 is CSARASGSEAFF. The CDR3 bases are TGCAGTGCTAGAGCCTCGGGCTCTGAAGCTTTCTTT.

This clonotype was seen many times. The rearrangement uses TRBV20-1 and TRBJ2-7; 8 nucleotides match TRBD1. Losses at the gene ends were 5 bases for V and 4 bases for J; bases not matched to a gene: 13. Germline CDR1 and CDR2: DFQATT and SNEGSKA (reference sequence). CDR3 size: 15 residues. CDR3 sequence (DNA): TGCAGTGCTCCTGGGCTGACAGGGGCTAAATACGAGCAGTACTTC. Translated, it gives CSAPGLTGAKYEQYF.

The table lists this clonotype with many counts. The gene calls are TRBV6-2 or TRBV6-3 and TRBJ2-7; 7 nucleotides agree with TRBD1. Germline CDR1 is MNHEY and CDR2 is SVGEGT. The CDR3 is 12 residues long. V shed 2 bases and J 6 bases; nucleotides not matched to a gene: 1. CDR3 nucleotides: TGTGCCAGCAGTTACCGGGACAGCGAGCAGTACTTC. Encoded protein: CASSYRDSEQYF.

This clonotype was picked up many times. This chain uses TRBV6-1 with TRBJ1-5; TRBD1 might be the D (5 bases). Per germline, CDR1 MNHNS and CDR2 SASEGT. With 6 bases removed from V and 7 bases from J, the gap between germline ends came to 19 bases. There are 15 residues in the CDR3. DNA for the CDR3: TGTGCCAGCAGCGCTCTGGGGGGAGGATGGCAGCCCCAGCATTTT. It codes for CASSALGGGWQPQHF.

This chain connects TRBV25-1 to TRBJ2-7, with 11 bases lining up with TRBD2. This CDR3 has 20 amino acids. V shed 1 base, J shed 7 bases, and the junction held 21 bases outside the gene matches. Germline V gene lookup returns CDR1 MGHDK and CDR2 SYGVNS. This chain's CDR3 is CASSESRHSGRGRFGVEQYF. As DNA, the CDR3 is TGTGCCAGCAGTGAATCGCGCCATAGCGGGAGGGGCCGATTTGGGGTGGAGCAGTACTTC.

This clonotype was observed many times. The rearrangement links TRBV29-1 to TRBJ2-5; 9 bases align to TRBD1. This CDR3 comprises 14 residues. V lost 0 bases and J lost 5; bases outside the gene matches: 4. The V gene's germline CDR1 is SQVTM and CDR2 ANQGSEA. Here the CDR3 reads CSVEEGTGLETQYF. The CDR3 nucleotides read TGCAGCGTTGAAGAGGGGACAGGGTTGGAGACCCAGTACTTC.

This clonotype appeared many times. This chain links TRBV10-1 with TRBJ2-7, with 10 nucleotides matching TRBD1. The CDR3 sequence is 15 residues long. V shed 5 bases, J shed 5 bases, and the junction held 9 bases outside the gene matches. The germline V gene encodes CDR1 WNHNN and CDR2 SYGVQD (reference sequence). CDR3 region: CASSYTGTGAHEQYF. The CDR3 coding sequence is TGCGCCAGCAGTTATACCGGGACAGGGGCCCACGAGCAGTACTTC.

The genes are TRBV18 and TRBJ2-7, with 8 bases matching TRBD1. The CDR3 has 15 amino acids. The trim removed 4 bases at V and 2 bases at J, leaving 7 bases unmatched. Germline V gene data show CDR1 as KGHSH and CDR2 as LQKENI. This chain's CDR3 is CASSLNRGSAYEQYF. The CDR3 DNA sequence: TGTGCCAGCTCACTAAACAGGGGGTCCGCCTACGAGCAGTACTTC.

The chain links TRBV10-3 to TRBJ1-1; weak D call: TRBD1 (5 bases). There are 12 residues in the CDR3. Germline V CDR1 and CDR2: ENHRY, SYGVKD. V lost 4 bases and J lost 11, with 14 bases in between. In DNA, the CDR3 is TGTGCCATCAGTGGGACGGACATCGGTGCTTTCTTT. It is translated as CAISGTDIGAFF.

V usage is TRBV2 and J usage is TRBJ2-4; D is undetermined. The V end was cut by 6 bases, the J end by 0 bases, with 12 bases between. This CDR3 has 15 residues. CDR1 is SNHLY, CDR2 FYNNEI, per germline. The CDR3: CASSWADVAKNIQYF. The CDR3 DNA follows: TGTGCCAGCAGCTGGGCAGACGTAGCCAAAAACATTCAGTACTTC.